What follows are 28 T cell receptor beta chains derived from one specimen sequenced in a study of T cells in Graves' hyperthyroidism and ophthalmopathy. RNA transcripts gave rise to amplified TCR beta CDR3 regions. HTBI primers drove first-round RT-PCR of the TCR CDR3. MiXCR was run by TCRdb on the multiplex PCR reads, yielding one entry per CDR3 protein. This table holds hundreds of thousands of distinct CDR3 sequences, around 19% found once. Specimen: blood. The receptor source for this set is a man aged 45-65 years with Graves' ophthalmopathy.

This clonotype has ten or more counts. This chain joins TRBV2 and TRBJ2-7, with 8 bases matching TRBD1. The V gene end was trimmed by 8 bases and the J gene end by 7 bases; junction bases not matched to a gene: 13. CDR3 length equals 14 residues. CDR1 is SNHLY and CDR2 is FYNNEI in the germline V gene. CDR3 sequence reads: CASARQGRAGEQYF. The CDR3 bases are TGTGCCAGCGCTAGACAGGGGCGTGCTGGTGAGCAGTACTTC.

This clonotype was picked up many times. The CDR3 spells CSATTRREVETQYF. The CDR3 nucleotides read TGCAGTGCTACCACCCGGCGGGAGGTGGAGACCCAGTACTTC. This rearrangement joins TRBV20-1 to TRBJ2-5; the match to TRBD2 covers 8 bases. Unmatched junction bases numbered 9, after V lost 4 bases and J lost 5 bases. This CDR3 is built from 14 residues. The germline V gene has CDR1 DFQATT and CDR2 SNEGSKA (reference sequence).

In the case of this clonotype: The germline gene is not matched at one end of the junction; a read error may be the cause. The V call is TRBV20-1, the J call TRBJ2-1; TRBD2 matches at 11 bases. The CDR3 extends over 16 amino acids. From germline, CDR1 is DFQATT and CDR2 SNEGSKA (reference sequence). The CDR3 DNA follows: TGCAGTGTTACACTAGCGGGAGAACCCCCCTACAATGAGCGGTTCTTC. This codes for CSVTLAGEPPYNERFF.

In its sample, this clonotype was seen a few times. J is TRBJ2-4 and V is TRBV2, with D perhaps assigned TRBD1 or TRBD2 (5 bases each). The CDR3 is 13 residues long. V was clipped by 7 bases and J by 5 bases, with 12 bases between them. In germline, CDR1 is SNHLY, CDR2 FYNNEI. This CDR3 is CASIRDQQNIQYF. Here the CDR3 DNA reads TGTGCCAGCATCCGGGACCAACAAAACATTCAGTACTTC.

This chain connects TRBV6-6 to TRBJ1-2; D is possibly TRBD1 (5 bases). The germline CDR1 and CDR2 sequences are MNHNY and SVGAGI (reference sequence). This CDR3 comprises 14 residues. Between the trimmed V and J ends, which lost 0 bases and 3 bases, there was a span of 8 bases. CDR3 DNA sequence: TGTGCCAGCAGTTACTCGCAGGGCGACTATGGCTACACCTTC. As protein: CASSYSQGDYGYTF.

This clonotype has ten or more counts. This chain connects TRBV7-9 to TRBJ1-5, with D maybe TRBD1 (6 bases). Per the germline V gene, CDR1 is SEHNR and CDR2 is FQNEAQ (reference sequence). This CDR3 has 15 amino acids. V was clipped by 1 base and J by 7 bases, with 14 bases between them. Written as DNA, the CDR3 is TGTGCCAGCAGCTTAGGGGGGGGGGGGCACCAGCCCCAGCATTTT. This codes for CASSLGGGGHQPQHF.

This clonotype has more than one count but fewer than ten. The genes are TRBV28 and TRBJ2-1; 9 nucleotides match TRBD2. V lost 8 bases to trimming and J lost 5 bases; unmatched junction nucleotides: 1. The CDR3 length is 12 residues. Germline V lookup: CDR1 MDHEN, CDR2 SYDVKM. The CDR3 DNA follows: TGTGCCAGCGGACTAGCGAACAATGAGCAGTTCTTC. This encodes CASGLANNEQFF. Full variable domain (missing parts from reference TRBV28 and TRBJ2-1): DVKVTQSSRYLVKRTGEKVFLECVQDMDHENMFWYRQDPGLGLRLIYFSYDVKMKEKGDIPEGYSVSREKKERFSLILESASTNQTSMYLCASGLANNEQFFGPGTRLTVL.

This chain links TRBV11-3 with TRBJ1-1, with 7 bases fitting TRBD1. The CDR3 spans 14 residues. The germline V gene has CDR1 SGHNT and CDR2 YENEEA. After removal of 1 base from V and 7 bases from J, the junction contained 6 bases not matched to a gene. CDR3 bases: TGTGCCAGCAGCTTAGGACGACAGGGAGGTGAAGCTTTCTTT. It translates to CASSLGRQGGEAFF.

This clonotype was picked up a small number of times. The chain uses TRBV13 and TRBJ2-5, with D hard to call. The CDR3 length is 15 residues. The V end lost 5 bases, the J end lost 1 base, and 14 bases lay between the germline ends. Germline CDR1 and CDR2: PRHDT and FYEKMQ (reference sequence). The CDR3 DNA reads TGTGCCAGCAGCGTCAACCCCGTCAGCCAAGAGACCCAGTACTTC. Encoded protein: CASSVNPVSQETQYF.

This clonotype was observed at least ten times. The genes are TRBV5-1 and TRBJ2-2; a weak D match, TRBD1 (6 bases). This CDR3 is 15 amino acids long. Trimming removed 4 bases from V and 6 bases from J, with 16 bases in between. Germline V gene sequence: CDR1 SGHRS, CDR2 YFSETQ. CDR3 region: CASSARTGSSGELFF. The CDR3 DNA reads as TGCGCCAGCAGCGCAAGAACAGGGTCCTCCGGGGAGCTGTTTTTT.

This clonotype was counted at least ten times. The J gene is TRBJ2-7, the V gene TRBV5-1, with 8 positions matching TRBD2. CDR1 SGHRS and CDR2 YFSETQ come from the germline V gene. Trimming at V came to 2 bases and at J to 2 bases, leaving 9 bases not matched to a gene. The CDR3 is 16 amino acids. CDR3 in DNA: TGCGCCAGCAGCTTAACTAGCGGAAAAGGTACCTACGAGCAGTACTTC. Amino acid sequence: CASSLTSGKGTYEQYF. Full variable domain (remainder filled in from reference TRBV5-1 and TRBJ2-7): KAGVTQTPRYLIKTRGQQVTLSCSPISGHRSVSWYQQTPGQGLQFLFEYFSETQRNKGNFPGRFSGRQFSNSRSEMNVSTLELGDSALYLCASSLTSGKGTYEQYFGPGTRLTVT.

The chain uses TRBV7-9 and TRBJ1-4, with D uncertain. V was cut by 4 bases and J by 5 bases, with 17 bases left in between. CDR1 is SEHNR, CDR2 FQNEAQ, per germline (reference sequence). The CDR3 totals 16 residues. The CDR3 nucleotides are TGTGCCAGCAGCTCTATGGGCGGATCCATAAATGAAAAACTGTTTTTT. Amino acids: CASSSMGGSINEKLFF.

CDR3 DNA: TGTGCCAGCTCACCAATGCCGCAAGAGACCCAGTACTTC. Protein sequence: CASSPMPQETQYF. The chain has TRBV18 and TRBJ2-5; D gene unclear. Germline V gives CDR1 KGHSH, CDR2 LQKENI. The length of the CDR3 is 13 residues. V lost 2 bases, J lost 2 bases, and 6 bases lay in between. The full variable domain, completed using reference TRBV18 and TRBJ2-5, is NAGVMQNPRHLVRRRGQEARLRCSPMKGHSHVYWYRQLPEEGLKFMVYLQKENIIDESGMPKERFSAEFPKEGPSILRIQQVVRGDSAAYFCASSPMPQETQYFGPGTRLLVL.

This clonotype was picked up many times. The chain recombines TRBV6-1 with TRBJ2-1, with 9 nucleotides matching TRBD2. The CDR3 sequence is 18 residues long. The V gene end was trimmed by 5 bases and the J gene end by 9 bases; junction bases not matched to a gene: 20. Germline V gene sequence: CDR1 MNHNS, CDR2 SASEGT. The DNA for the CDR3 is TGTGCCAGCAGTCCCCGAAGTAGCGGGAGAATTGTAACGGGTGAGCAGTTCTTC. This translates into CASSPRSSGRIVTGEQFF.

The table lists this clonotype with a few counts. This chain joins TRBV19 and TRBJ1-1; the D is unclear. The CDR3 spans 13 residues. Per germline, CDR1 LNHDA and CDR2 SQIVND (reference sequence). V lost 6 bases to trimming and J lost 2 bases, with 10 bases between them. CDR3 residues: CASRRQPNTEAFF. As DNA, the CDR3 is TGTGCCAGTAGAAGGCAGCCAAACACTGAAGCTTTCTTT.

The gene calls are TRBV9 and TRBJ1-3; 7 bases match TRBD1. The V gene end was trimmed by 2 bases and the J gene end by 2 bases; junction bases not matched to a gene: 7. From germline, CDR1 is SGDLS and CDR2 YYNGEE. CDR3 length: 16 residues. CDR3 in amino acids: CASSVSQGGTGNTIYF. DNA of the CDR3: TGTGCCAGCAGCGTGAGCCAGGGGGGGACTGGAAACACCATATATTTT.

This clonotype has only a few counts. The chain has TRBV30 and TRBJ2-1; possibly TRBD1 for D (6 bases). Germline V CDR1 and CDR2: GTSNPN, SVGIG (reference sequence). The V and J ends lost 0 bases and 4 bases respectively, with 7 bases between them. CDR3 size: 13 residues. In DNA form, the CDR3 reads TGTGCCTGGAGTGTAGGGGGTTACAATGAGCAGTTCTTC. Protein product: CAWSVGGYNEQFF. The entire variable domain, with the rest obtained from reference TRBV30 and TRBJ2-1, is as follows: SQTIHQWPATLVQPVGSPLSLECTVEGTSNPNLYWYRQAAGRGLQLLFYSVGIGQISSEVPQNLSASRPQDRQFILSSKKLLLSDSGFYLCAWSVGGYNEQFFGPGTRLTVL.

In this sample, this clonotype turned up many times. In DNA, the CDR3 is TGCAGTGCTAGTATAATTTCGGGGCGGAACACAGATACGCAGTATTTT. Its protein is CSASIISGRNTDTQYF. The V call is TRBV20-1, the J call TRBJ2-3, with D perhaps matching TRBD1 or TRBD2 (5 bases each). Germline-derived CDR1 and CDR2 are DFQATT and SNEGSKA (reference sequence). The CDR3 length is 16 residues. Trimming shortened V by 3 bases and J by 2 bases, and 18 bases separated the two germline ends.

V is TRBV12-3 or TRBV12-4 and J is TRBJ2-4; D is possibly TRBD1 (6 bases). This CDR3 has 16 residues. V lost 4 bases, J lost 5 bases, and 18 bases lay in between. CDR3 sequence: CASSSWTRTAENIQYF. The CDR3 DNA is TGTGCCAGCAGTTCGTGGACTCGGACAGCGGAAAACATTCAGTACTTC.

A few counts support this clonotype. The chain carries TRBV6-1 and TRBJ2-3; 7 bases are a match to TRBD2. The trim removed 7 bases at V and 6 bases at J, leaving 7 bases unmatched. This CDR3 contains 13 residues. Germline CDR1 and CDR2: MNHNS and SASEGT. In DNA, the CDR3 is TGTGCCAGCAAAGCGGGACCCATGGATACGCAGTATTTT. Encoded protein: CASKAGPMDTQYF.

This clonotype was seen many times. The gene calls are TRBV28 and TRBJ1-1, with 7 bases lining up with TRBD1. With 7 bases clipped from V and 5 bases from J, the junction kept 22 bases outside the gene matches. Germline-derived CDR1 and CDR2 are MDHEN and SYDVKM. The CDR3 length is 18 residues. Written as DNA, the CDR3 is TGTGCCAGCACTCACTCGACAGGGCTCGGGGCGGGCCGGACTGAAGCTTTCTTT. Protein: CASTHSTGLGAGRTEAFF.

This clonotype came up many times. The rearrangement uses TRBV5-1 and TRBJ2-1, with TRBD2 as a possible D gene (6 bases). CDR1 is SGHRS and CDR2 is YFSETQ in the germline V gene. This CDR3 has 16 residues. Trimming removed 0 bases at V and 0 bases at J, with 10 bases between. The CDR3 protein is CASSLAAGSSYNEQFF. The CDR3 nucleotides read TGCGCCAGCAGCTTGGCAGCCGGGAGCTCCTACAATGAGCAGTTCTTC.

The sample holds a few counts of this clonotype. The rearrangement links TRBV12-3 or TRBV12-4 to TRBJ2-1; D is perhaps TRBD2 (6 bases). This CDR3 is 13 amino acids long. V shed 6 bases and J shed 7 bases, with 13 bases lying between them. CDR3: CASSPGGWNEQFF. In nucleotides, the CDR3 is TGTGCCAGCAGCCCTGGGGGGTGGAATGAGCAGTTCTTC.

The CDR3 bases are TGTGCCAGCAGGCCACACAGGGGGGCCGATGAGCAGTTCTTC. Its translation is CASRPHRGADEQFF. V and J are TRBV7-9 and TRBJ2-1; 8 nucleotides match TRBD1. Germline V gives CDR1 SEHNR, CDR2 FQNEAQ (reference sequence). V trimming: 6 bases; J trimming: 8 bases; junction bases outside the gene matches: 9. The CDR3 is 14 residues long.

This rearrangement joins TRBV27 to TRBJ1-2; D unresolved. The CDR3 loop spans 9 amino acids. V gave up 9 bases and J gave up 4 bases, with 3 bases separating them. CDR1 is MNHEY, CDR2 SMNVEV, per germline (reference sequence). The CDR3 loop reads CARPYGYTF. The CDR3 coding sequence is TGTGCCAGACCCTATGGCTACACCTTC.

The chain uses TRBV6-1 and TRBJ2-2; the match to TRBD1 covers 8 bases. Trimming removed 9 bases from V and 1 base from J; junction bases left unmatched: 7. The CDR3 runs to 15 residues. Germline V CDR1 and CDR2: MNHNS, SASEGT. The CDR3 DNA reads as TGTGCCAGTAAACCCAGGGGGCAGAACACCGGGGAGCTGTTTTTT. Its translation is CASKPRGQNTGELFF.

This clonotype was seen ten or more times. The chain joins TRBV2 to TRBJ2-1, with a possible D match to TRBD2 (6 bases). The CDR3 sequence is 18 residues long. Germline-derived CDR1 and CDR2 are SNHLY and FYNNEI. The V end lost 8 bases, the J end lost 0 bases, and 23 bases lay between the germline ends. CDR3 DNA: TGTGCCAGCCTGGGCGGGAATTTATACCAAGCCTCCTACAATGAGCAGTTCTTC. Its protein product is CASLGGNLYQASYNEQFF.

This clonotype has ten or more counts. This rearrangement joins TRBV29-1 to TRBJ2-7, with D perhaps TRBD2 (5 bases). CDR1 is SQVTM and CDR2 is ANQGSEA in the germline V gene. The length of the CDR3 is 10 residues. Trimming left V 7 bases short and J 3 bases short, with 7 bases between. The CDR3 loop reads CSAGNYEQYF. The CDR3 nucleotides read TGCAGCGCCGGGAACTACGAGCAGTACTTC.